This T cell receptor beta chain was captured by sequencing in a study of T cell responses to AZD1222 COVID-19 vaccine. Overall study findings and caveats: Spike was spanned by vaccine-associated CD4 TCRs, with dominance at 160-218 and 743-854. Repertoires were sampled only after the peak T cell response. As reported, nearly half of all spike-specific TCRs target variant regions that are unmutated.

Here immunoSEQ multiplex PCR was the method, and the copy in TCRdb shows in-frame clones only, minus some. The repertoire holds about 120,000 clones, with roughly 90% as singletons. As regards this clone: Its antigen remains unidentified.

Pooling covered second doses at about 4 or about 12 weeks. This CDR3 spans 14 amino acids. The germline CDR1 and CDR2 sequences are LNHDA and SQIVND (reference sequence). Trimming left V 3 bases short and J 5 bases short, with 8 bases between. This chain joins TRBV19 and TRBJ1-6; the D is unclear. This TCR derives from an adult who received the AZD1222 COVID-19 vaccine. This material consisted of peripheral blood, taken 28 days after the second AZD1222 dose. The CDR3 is CASSIVGHNSPLHF. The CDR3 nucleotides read TGTGCCAGTAGTATCGTTGGCCATAATTCACCCCTCCACTTT. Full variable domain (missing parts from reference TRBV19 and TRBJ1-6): DGGITQSPKYLFRKEGQNVTLSCEQNLNHDAMYWYRQDPGQGLRLIYYSQIVNDFQKGDIAEGYSVSREKKESFPLTVTSAQKNPTAFYLCASSIVGHNSPLHFGNGTRLTVT.